A single sample gave rise to the 16 T cell receptor beta chains below, sequenced in a study of T cells after yellow fever vaccination. In TCRdb, the 5' RACE reads were re-called with MiXCR into one record per CDR3 protein. The sample lists 150,000 or so distinct CDR3 sequences, around 9.7% occurring once. The sample in question was CD8+ T cells sorted from PBMCs, obtained 45 days after the yellow fever booster vaccination. Receptors originate from a man between 18 and 35 years old who received the YFV17D yellow fever vaccine.

This chain links TRBV5-4 with TRBJ2-1; 8 positions match TRBD2. Trimming at V came to 4 bases and at J to 6 bases, leaving 9 bases not matched to a gene. The CDR3 extends over 15 amino acids. Germline V gene sequence: CDR1 SGHNT, CDR2 YYREEE (reference sequence). The CDR3, as DNA: TGTGCCAGCAGCCCCTCAGGGACTAGAAGCAATGAGCAGTTCTTC. It yields the protein CASSPSGTRSNEQFF.

Only a few counts were recorded for this clonotype. The J gene is TRBJ2-1, the V gene TRBV4-1; 9 nucleotides line up with TRBD2. After removal of 3 bases from V and 6 bases from J, the junction contained 9 bases not matched to a gene. The CDR3 covers 16 residues. In germline, CDR1 is MGHRA, CDR2 YSYEKL. CDR3 in amino acids: CASSHSVSGGSNEQFF. The CDR3, as DNA: TGCGCCAGCAGCCACTCTGTTAGCGGGGGTTCCAATGAGCAGTTCTTC.

There are a few counts of this clonotype. The chain combines TRBV7-6 with TRBJ2-1; D unclear. Per germline, CDR1 SGHVS and CDR2 FNYEAQ. The CDR3 runs 12 residues. Between the trimmed V and J ends, which lost 5 bases and 3 bases, there was a span of 5 bases. The CDR3 loop reads CASSGDYNEQFF. In nucleotides, the CDR3 is TGTGCCAGCAGCGGGGACTACAATGAGCAGTTCTTC.

This clonotype was observed a few times. The rearrangement uses TRBV12-3 or TRBV12-4 and TRBJ2-3; 12 nucleotides line up with TRBD2. The CDR3 has 16 amino acids. V lost 5 bases to trimming and J lost 2 bases; unmatched junction nucleotides: 5. CDR3 nucleotides: TGTGCCAGCAGTACCGGACTAGCGGGGTTCACAGATACGCAGTATTTT. Protein product: CASSTGLAGFTDTQYF.

The chain recombines TRBV3-1 with TRBJ2-6; D gene uncertain. The CDR3 has 16 residues. Germline V gene lookup returns CDR1 LGHDT and CDR2 YNNKEL (reference sequence). Trimming left V 5 bases short and J 1 base short, with 12 bases between. The CDR3 loop reads CASSNDPFSGANVLTF. Here the CDR3 DNA reads TGTGCCAGCAGCAACGACCCGTTTTCTGGGGCCAACGTCCTGACTTTC.

The V and J genes are TRBV7-9 and TRBJ2-7, with TRBD2 as a possible D gene (5 bases). V was shortened by 2 bases and J by 6 bases, with 11 bases between the two germline ends. The germline V gene has CDR1 SEHNR and CDR2 FQNEAQ (reference sequence). The CDR3 runs to 13 residues. CDR3 loop: CASSLPSAGEQYF. The CDR3 bases are TGTGCCAGCAGCTTACCGTCGGCGGGCGAGCAGTACTTC.

The sample holds a few counts of this clonotype. This chain connects TRBV12-3 or TRBV12-4 to TRBJ1-3, with 7 bases lining up with TRBD1. The CDR3 contains 16 residues. V trimming: 6 bases; J trimming: 2 bases; junction bases outside the gene matches: 10. The CDR3 region has the DNA TGTGCCAGCAGGGACCCCACCGGGACAGCTGGAAACACCATATATTTT. The encoded protein is CASRDPTGTAGNTIYF.

This chain uses TRBV4-3 with TRBJ2-5; TRBD2 agrees at 9 bases. Germline V lookup: CDR1 LGHNA, CDR2 YSLEER. With V trimmed by 4 bases and J by 0 bases, 12 bases remained unmatched. The CDR3 extends over 18 amino acids. This CDR3 reads CASSRSPIAGDYQETQYF. The DNA for the CDR3 is TGCGCCAGCAGCCGATCACCTATAGCGGGGGACTACCAAGAGACCCAGTACTTC.

This rearrangement joins TRBV19 to TRBJ1-1; no clear D gene. Germline assignment: CDR1 LNHDA and CDR2 SQIVND (reference sequence). The CDR3 runs 14 residues. V dropped 5 bases and J dropped 6 bases, with 16 bases sitting between them. The CDR3 DNA is TGTGCCAGTAGTCCGGTTGGTGTGGCCCCTGAAGCTTTCTTT. Its translation is CASSPVGVAPEAFF. The full variable domain, completed using reference TRBV19 and TRBJ1-1, is DGGITQSPKYLFRKEGQNVTLSCEQNLNHDAMYWYRQDPGQGLRLIYYSQIVNDFQKGDIAEGYSVSREKKESFPLTVTSAQKNPTAFYLCASSPVGVAPEAFFGQGTRLTVV.

This clonotype occurred a few times. The chain links TRBV27 to TRBJ1-2; 8 positions match TRBD1. CDR1 and CDR2 from the germline V gene are MNHEY and SMNVEV (reference sequence). CDR3 size: 13 residues. Germline trimming cut 5 bases from V and 3 bases from J; bases unmatched to any gene: 2. The CDR3 sequence: CASSPTGDYGYTF. The CDR3 DNA reads as TGTGCCAGCAGTCCGACAGGGGACTATGGCTACACCTTC.

The gene calls are TRBV12-3 or TRBV12-4 and TRBJ2-3; TRBD2 agrees at 7 bases. The length of the CDR3 is 14 residues. V lost 4 bases and J lost 10; bases outside the gene matches: 11. The CDR3 reads CASSWGTTSSAQYF. The CDR3 DNA sequence: TGTGCCAGCAGTTGGGGGACTACATCCTCGGCGCAGTATTTT.

A few counts support this clonotype. The chain employs TRBV20-1 and TRBJ1-2, with a weak D call TRBD1 (5 bases). CDR1 and CDR2 from the germline V gene are DFQATT and SNEGSKA (reference sequence). The CDR3 consists of 12 residues. Trimming stripped 7 bases from V and 2 bases from J, with 11 bases between. CDR3 sequence reads: CSGQTVNYGYTF. DNA for the CDR3: TGCAGTGGGCAGACAGTGAACTATGGCTACACCTTC.

This chain uses TRBV4-3 with TRBJ2-6; D may correspond to TRBD1 or TRBD2 (6 bases each). Trimming took 0 bases from V and 0 from J, leaving 18 bases between them. Germline CDR1 reads LGHNA; CDR2 reads YSLEER. The CDR3 length is 20 residues. CDR3 sequence (DNA): TGCGCCAGCAGCCAAGACACGGGGGCGGGGTTTTACTCTGGGGCCAACGTCCTGACTTTC. Protein: CASSQDTGAGFYSGANVLTF.

In this sample, this clonotype turned up a few times. The gene calls are TRBV19 and TRBJ2-2; D is undetermined. This CDR3 spans 15 amino acids. Germline CDR1 and CDR2: LNHDA and SQIVND (reference sequence). V lost 0 bases and J 8 bases, leaving 13 bases between the germline ends. The CDR3 is CASSIDLPPSGELFF. The CDR3 DNA sequence: TGTGCCAGTAGTATAGATCTTCCCCCGTCTGGGGAGCTGTTTTTT.

The chain links TRBV6-1 to TRBJ2-6; D is ambiguous. V was pared by 0 bases and J by 1 base, with 4 bases between. The CDR3 totals 15 residues. Germline V lookup: CDR1 MNHNS, CDR2 SASEGT. This chain's CDR3 is CASSEAGSGANVLTF. For the CDR3, the DNA is TGTGCCAGCAGTGAAGCAGGGTCTGGGGCCAACGTCCTGACTTTC.

The gene calls are TRBV7-9 and TRBJ2-7; tentative D call: TRBD1 (5 bases). The CDR3 extends over 12 amino acids. CDR1 and CDR2 (germline): SEHNR, FQNEAQ (reference sequence). V was trimmed by 5 bases and J by 6 bases, leaving 11 bases between them. CDR3 in amino acids: CASSAIGVEQYV. CDR3 coding DNA: TGTGCCAGCAGCGCAATAGGGGTCGAGCAGTACGTC.